This T cell receptor beta chain is from a study of T cells after yellow fever vaccination. This clonotype has just a few counts. MiXCR was run by TCRdb on the 5' RACE reads, yielding one entry per CDR3 protein. The sample lists hundreds of thousands of distinct CDR3 sequences, 15% to 20% occurring once. Trimming pared 2 bases from V and 3 bases from J, leaving 13 bases between. Looked up from germline, CDR1 is DFQATT and CDR2 is SNEGSKA (reference sequence). This CDR3 has 14 residues. The sample in question was PBMCs, obtained 15 days after the yellow fever booster vaccination. The rearrangement uses TRBV20-1 and TRBJ1-1; D unresolved. The origin of this receptor is a man under 40 who received the YFV17D yellow fever vaccine. The CDR3 sequence is CSARLYQRDTEAFF. As DNA, the CDR3 is TGCAGTGCTAGATTATATCAGAGGGACACTGAAGCTTTCTTT.